This TCR beta chain emerged from a study of T-cell memory formation after mild COVID-19. For the study at large: Across donors, TCR clusters were largely donor specific.

The CDR3 totals 16 residues. Germline V CDR1 and CDR2: MNHEY, SVGAGI. Trimming removed 2 bases from V and 7 bases from J; junction bases left unmatched: 10. This clonotype has at least ten counts. Its target is unknown. Using its own MiXCR run on the 5' RACE reads, TCRdb lists one record per CDR3 protein. The data show 310,000 or so distinct CDR3 sequences, around a sixth seen once. Study-wide findings and caveats: Clonal second-wave expansions that peaked on day 37 had unconfirmed SARS-CoV-2 specificity. CD4/CD8 balance held among clones contracting day 15 to 85, and later expanders leaned CD4+. Within pre-infection memory, some responding clones were found, suggesting cross-reactive memory joined.

J is TRBJ2-1 and V is TRBV6-5; 8 bases are shared with TRBD2. The clonotype comes from a man aged 18-30 years who had mild COVID-19 (a few samples of this study predate the infection). Cell type and time point are not known. Sequencing was performed on PBMCs or a T cell subset sorted from them (not recorded which). CDR3 nucleotide sequence: TGTGCCAGCAGTTACGCCTATAGCGGGGTGGGGAATGAGCAGTTCTTC. This gives the protein CASSYAYSGVGNEQFF.